The clone carrying this TCR beta chain was counted a few times. The antigen is not known. These data come from a study of T cell responses to AZD1222 COVID-19 vaccine. Broader study findings: Without day 14 samples, only post-peak T cell repertoires were studied.

TCRdb's copy holds only in-frame clones and misses some; the assay was immunoSEQ multiplex PCR. This sample has approximately 73,000 clones; 82% occur once, and the top ten carry 2.5% to 3.5%. Germline V gives CDR1 MNHNY, CDR2 SVGAGI (reference sequence). The CDR3 loop spans 14 amino acids. Trimming removed 7 bases at V and 1 base at J, with 14 bases between. This sample comprised peripheral blood, obtained on day 0 of AZD1222 vaccination. This clonotype was sampled from an adult in good health. The chain recombines TRBV6-6 with TRBJ2-7; D possibly matches TRBD1 or TRBD2 (5 bases each). The CDR3 DNA reads as TGTGCCAGCACCGGGACCCGGACGTCCTACGAGCAGTACTTC. This translates into CASTGTRTSYEQYF.